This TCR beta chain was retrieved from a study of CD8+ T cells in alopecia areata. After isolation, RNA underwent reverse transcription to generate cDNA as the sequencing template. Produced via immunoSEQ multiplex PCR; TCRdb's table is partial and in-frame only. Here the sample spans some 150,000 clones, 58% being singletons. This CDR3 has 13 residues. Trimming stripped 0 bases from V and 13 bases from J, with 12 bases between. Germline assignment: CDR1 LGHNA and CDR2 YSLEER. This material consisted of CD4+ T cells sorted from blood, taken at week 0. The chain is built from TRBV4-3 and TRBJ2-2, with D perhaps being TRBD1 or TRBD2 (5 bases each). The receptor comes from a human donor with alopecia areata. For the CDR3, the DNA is TGCGCCAGCAGCCAAGAGAGGGACCGCGTGCTGTTTTTT. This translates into CASSQERDRVLFF.